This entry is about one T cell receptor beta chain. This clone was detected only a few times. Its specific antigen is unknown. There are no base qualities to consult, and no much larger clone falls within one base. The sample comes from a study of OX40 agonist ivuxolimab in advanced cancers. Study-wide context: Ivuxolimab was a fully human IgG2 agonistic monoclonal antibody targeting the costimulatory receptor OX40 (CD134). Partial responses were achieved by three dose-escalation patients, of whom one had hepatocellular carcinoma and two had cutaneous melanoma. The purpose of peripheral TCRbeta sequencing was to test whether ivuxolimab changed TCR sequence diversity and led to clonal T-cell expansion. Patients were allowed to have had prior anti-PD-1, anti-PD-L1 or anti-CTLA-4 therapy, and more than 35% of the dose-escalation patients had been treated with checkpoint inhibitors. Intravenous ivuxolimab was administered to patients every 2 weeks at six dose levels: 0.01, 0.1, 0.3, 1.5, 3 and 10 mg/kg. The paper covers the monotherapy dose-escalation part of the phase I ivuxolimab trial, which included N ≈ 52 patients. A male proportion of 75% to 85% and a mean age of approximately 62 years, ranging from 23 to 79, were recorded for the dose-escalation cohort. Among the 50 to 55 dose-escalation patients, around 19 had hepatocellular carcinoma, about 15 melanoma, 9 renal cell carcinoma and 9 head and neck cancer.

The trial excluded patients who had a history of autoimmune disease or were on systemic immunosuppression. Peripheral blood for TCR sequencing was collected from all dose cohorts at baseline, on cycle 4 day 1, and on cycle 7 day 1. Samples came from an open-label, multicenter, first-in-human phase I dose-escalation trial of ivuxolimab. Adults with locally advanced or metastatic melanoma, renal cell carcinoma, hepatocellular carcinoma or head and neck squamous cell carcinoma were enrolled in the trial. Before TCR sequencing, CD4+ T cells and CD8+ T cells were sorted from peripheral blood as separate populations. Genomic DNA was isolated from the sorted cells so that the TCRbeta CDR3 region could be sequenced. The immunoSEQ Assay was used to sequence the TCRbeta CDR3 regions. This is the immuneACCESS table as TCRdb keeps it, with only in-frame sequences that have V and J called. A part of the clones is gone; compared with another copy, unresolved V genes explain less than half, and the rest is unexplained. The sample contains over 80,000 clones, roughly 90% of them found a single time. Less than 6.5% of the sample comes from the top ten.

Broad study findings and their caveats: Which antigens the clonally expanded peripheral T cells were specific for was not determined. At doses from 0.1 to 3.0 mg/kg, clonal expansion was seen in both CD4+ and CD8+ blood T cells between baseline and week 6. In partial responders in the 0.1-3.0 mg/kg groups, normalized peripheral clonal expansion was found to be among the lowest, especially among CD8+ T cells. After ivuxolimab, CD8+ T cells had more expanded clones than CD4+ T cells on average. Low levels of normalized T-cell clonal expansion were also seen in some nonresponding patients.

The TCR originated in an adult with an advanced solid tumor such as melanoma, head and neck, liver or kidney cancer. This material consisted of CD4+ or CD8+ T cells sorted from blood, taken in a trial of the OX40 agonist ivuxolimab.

The CDR3 is CASARAGTGYYEQYF. The bases are TGTGCCAGCGCTCGGGCCGGGACAGGCTACTACGAGCAGTACTTC. The chain employs TRBV7-2 and TRBJ2-7, with 8 bases aligning to TRBD1. From its cysteine to its phenylalanine, the CDR3 spans 15 amino acids. Only the CDR3 part of the read is kept: 45 bases, read in frame from the first base. In the germline V gene, CDR1 corresponds to SGHTA and CDR2 to FQGNSA. V is trimmed back by 8 bases and J by 3 bases, and the junction contains 12 bases that no gene match accounts for.